This T cell receptor beta chain emerged from a study of cytomegalovirus exposure and HLA in healthy donors. For the study at large: It was reported in a later analysis that the 90 to 150 validation repertoires used the same platform as the roughly 700 first-cohort repertoires. General study points: Later, an analysis found that TCR clusters from the first cohort tended to co-occur in the 120 or so validation repertoires. The study recorded about 150 TCR beta chains that were cytomegalovirus-associated.

Profiled with immunoSEQ multiplex PCR; TCRdb holds only in-frame clones, not every one. The data hold more than 90,000 clones, with about nine tenths observed a single time. V was shortened by 5 bases and J by 0 bases, with 12 bases between the two germline ends. The CDR3 contains 15 residues. Germline assignment: CDR1 LGHNT and CDR2 FRNRAP. As regards this clone: Its matching antigen is unknown.

The study drew the donors from its 120-subject validation cohort, separate from the roughly 700-subject first cohort. J is TRBJ2-3 and V is TRBV12-5; tentatively, D is TRBD1 (6 bases). Sequenced material: PBMCs. This TCR came from a man younger than 30 in good health and CMV-seropositive. CDR3: CASGLSGASTDTQYF. The DNA for the CDR3 is TGTGCTAGTGGTCTCTCAGGGGCTAGCACAGATACGCAGTATTTT.